This TCR beta chain was obtained from a study of radiotherapy plus CTLA-4 blockade in lung cancer. The wider study: Objective responses arose in about 17% of patients, and over 25% experienced disease control. Study-wide results and limits: Dynamics of early blood T cell clones, together with interferon-beta, were reportedly the best predictors of response.

Of note for this clone: As yet, its antigen is unknown.

Measured with immunoSEQ multiplex PCR; TCRdb has only the in-frame clones, and not every one. The sample contains some 110,000 clones, around 84% of which appear only once. CTLA-4 blockade using ipilimumab, together with focal radiation, was received by patients with chemo-refractory metastatic non-small-cell lung cancer. Trimming took 1 base from V and 5 from J, leaving 15 bases between them. The CDR3 totals 14 residues. Germline V gene sequence: CDR1 SQVTM, CDR2 ANQGSEA. The clonotype was recovered from a human donor with non-small cell lung cancer that progressed on radiotherapy plus ipilimumab. Some clones in this sample may be carry-over from other donors' samples. This chain joins TRBV29-1 and TRBJ2-7, with D perhaps matching TRBD1 (5 bases). This specimen consisted of peripheral blood, obtained from a patient treated with radiotherapy plus ipilimumab. CDR3: CSVEAPGLKDEQYF. The CDR3 region has the DNA TGCAGCGTTGAAGCTCCAGGGTTAAAGGACGAGCAGTACTTC.